Sequencing of this T cell receptor beta chain was carried out in a study of PD-L1 blockade in urothelial cancer. Study-level information: It was at 3 weeks (second dose) and 6 weeks after treatment start that blood was analyzed. Peripheral blood specimens exhibited a median yield of approximately 140,000 T cells. Overall study findings and caveats: Durable-benefit cases showed more tumor-associated blood clone expansion at 3 weeks. Below-median pretreatment blood TCR clonality was a predictor of better survival.

Worth noting for this clone: Its target is unknown.

Sample time point: pretreatment peripheral blood. TCRdb's table, derived via immunoSEQ multiplex PCR, lists solely in-frame clones and lacks some. The table includes tens of thousands of clones, over 75% detected once. V was clipped by 2 bases and J by 2 bases, with 5 bases between them. This CDR3 spans 12 amino acids. The germline CDR1 and CDR2 sequences are SQVTM and ANQGSEA. Sample: PBMCs, taken around atezolizumab (anti-PD-L1) treatment. The sequence came from a man in his 70s with urothelial cancer. The chain recombines TRBV29-1 with TRBJ2-3, with D possibly being TRBD2 (5 bases). CDR3 sequence: CSVERDTDTQYF. CDR3 in DNA: TGCAGCGTTGAACGGGACACAGATACGCAGTATTTT.